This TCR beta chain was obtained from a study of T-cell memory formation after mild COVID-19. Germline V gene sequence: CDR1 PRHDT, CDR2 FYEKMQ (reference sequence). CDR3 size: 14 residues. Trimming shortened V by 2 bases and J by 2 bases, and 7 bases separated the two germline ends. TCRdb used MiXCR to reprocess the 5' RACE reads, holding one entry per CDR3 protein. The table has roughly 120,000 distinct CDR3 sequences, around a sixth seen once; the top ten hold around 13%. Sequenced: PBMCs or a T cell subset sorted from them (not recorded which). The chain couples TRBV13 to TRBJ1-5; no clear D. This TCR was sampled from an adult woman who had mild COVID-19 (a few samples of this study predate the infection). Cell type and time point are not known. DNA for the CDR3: TGTGCCAGCAGCTTAAGGAGCGGCAATCAGCCCCAGCATTTT. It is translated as CASSLRSGNQPQHF.